The sequence of this T cell receptor (beta chain) was determined in a study of shared clonotypes between healthy human individuals. In the case of this clone: Antigen: not known.

Profiling relied on immunoSEQ multiplex PCR, and the TCRdb table lists in-frame clones only, not all of them. The sample lists more than 2 million clones, about 95% seen once, with 0.9% to 1.3% in the top ten. Germline values: CDR1 ENHRY, CDR2 SYGVKD. The CDR3 extends over 16 amino acids. J was trimmed by 7 bases and V by 8 bases; bases with no gene match: 12. Study-wide points: Naive subsets, compared against memory subsets, generally had larger estimated richness values.

It was CD45RO-negative cells, positively selected for CCR7, that made up naive CD8 cells, with terminally differentiated effector memory CD45RA+ cells excluded. The sequenced material came from naive CD8+ T cells sorted from blood. This receptor was identified in a man younger than 35 in good health. V is TRBV10-3 and J is TRBJ2-2; 11 nucleotides agree with TRBD2. The CDR3 DNA reads TGTGCCATCGGAGACGGGACTAGCGGAACTAGCGGGGAGCTGTTTTTT. This codes for CAIGDGTSGTSGELFF.